This T cell receptor beta chain was obtained from a study of CD8+ T cells in alopecia areata. In the case of this clone: What it binds is not known.

CDR1 MNHNS and CDR2 SASEGT come from the germline V gene. The CDR3 length is 13 residues. Trimming stripped 8 bases from V and 11 bases from J, with 21 bases between. The sample's treatment: oral pan-JAK inhibitor, 5-10 mg twice daily. RNA extraction and reverse transcription yielded cDNA as sequencing template. Method: immunoSEQ multiplex PCR; TCRdb's copy keeps in-frame clones and lacks some. The table has roughly 220,000 clones, approximately 72% seen once. The study's findings and limits: Only a single nonresponder existed, so baseline CD8+ expansion links stay unclear. Normal skin's resident alphabeta T cells are sequenced alongside lesional scalp T cells.

The rearrangement joins TRBV6-1 to TRBJ1-1; no reliable D call. The source was CD4+ T cells sorted from blood, collected at roughly week 45, from a patient treated with tofacitinib. This receptor was obtained from a human donor with alopecia areata. The CDR3 DNA reads TGTGCCAGCGGGGAGGGTCTCTATGCAACGGCTTTCTTT. Translating gives CASGEGLYATAFF.